The rows below give T cell receptor beta chains drawn from one sample of a study of post-analysis software for immune sequencing data. TCRdb re-called the PCR reads with MiXCR, one entry per CDR3 protein. This repertoire shows roughly 870,000 distinct CDR3 sequences, approximately 57% found once; its top ten account for 4.6%. Specimen: blood. Receptor source: a girl between 10 and 17 years old with multiple sclerosis. CDR3s include the opening cysteine and the closing phenylalanine or tryptophan. Each record gives: J gene, D gene, clone size, V gene, CDR3 protein, CDR3 DNA. The D gene is left open where the match is weak. Rows give clone size only sometimes, using once, few, many, or a class for an expanded clone.

TRBJ1-5 | - | - | TRBV3-1 | CASSQYQDSNQPQHF | TGTGCCAGCAGCCAATATCAGGATAGCAATCAGCCCCAGCATTTT
TRBJ2-1 | TRBD2 | - | TRBV7-3 | CASSLRRTSGGNDEQFF | TGTGCCAGCAGCTTAAGACGGACTAGCGGGGGGAACGATGAGCAGTTCTTC
TRBJ2-1 | - | - | TRBV20-1 | CSARRESGYNEQFF | TGCAGTGCTAGAAGGGAGAGTGGGTACAATGAGCAGTTCTTC
TRBJ1-2 | TRBD1 | few | TRBV9 | CASSVVGTGDYGYTF | TGTGCCAGCAGCGTAGTCGGGACAGGGGACTATGGCTACACCTTC
TRBJ2-7 | - | few | TRBV9 | CASSVGIQGYEQYF | TGTGCCAGCAGCGTAGGGATACAGGGCTACGAGCAGTACTTC
TRBJ2-2 | - | - | TRBV4-2 | CASSAPYGDPSNTGELFF | TGTGCCAGCAGCGCTCCCTACGGGGACCCGTCAAACACCGGGGAGCTGTTTTTT
TRBJ2-1 | TRBD2 | - | TRBV10-3 | CAISPSGSLYNEQFF | TGTGCCATCAGCCCTAGCGGGAGTCTCTACAATGAGCAGTTCTTC
TRBJ2-5 | - | - | TRBV20-1 | CSAPGREPQETQYF | TGCAGTGCCCCCGGTAGGGAGCCCCAAGAGACCCAGTACTTC
TRBJ2-7 | TRBD1 | few | TRBV20-1 | CSASKSDRGEQYF | TGCAGTGCTTCTAAATCGGACAGGGGCGAGCAGTACTTC
TRBJ2-7 | - | - | TRBV20-1 | CSARGRGTWAYEQYF | TGCAGTGCTAGGGGGCGGGGAACTTGGGCCTACGAGCAGTACTTC
TRBJ2-1 | - | - | TRBV20-1 | CSANQGGGLANNEQFF | TGCAGTGCTAACCAAGGTGGGGGACTGGCAAACAATGAGCAGTTCTTC
TRBJ2-7 | - | - | TRBV5-5 | CASSFWRTSYEQYF | TGTGCCAGCAGCTTCTGGAGAACTTCCTACGAGCAGTACTTC
TRBJ2-5 | TRBD2 | few | TRBV3-1 | CASSLHLAGGKETQYF | TGTGCCAGCAGCCTCCACCTAGCGGGAGGAAAAGAGACCCAGTACTTC
TRBJ2-1 | TRBD2 | - | TRBV27 | CASIHTSGSSYEQFF | TGTGCCAGCATTCATACTAGCGGGAGCTCGTATGAGCAGTTCTTC
TRBJ2-5 | - | - | TRBV7-2 | CASSRVPTAIETQYF | TGTGCCAGCAGCCGAGTCCCGACAGCAATTGAGACCCAGTACTTC
TRBJ2-1 | - | - | TRBV12-3/TRBV12-4 | CASTKDTYNEQFF | TGTGCCAGCACCAAAGACACTTACAATGAGCAGTTCTTC
TRBJ2-2 | - | - | TRBV7-3 | CASSSPGVLNTGELFF | TGTGCCAGCAGTTCACCAGGGGTCCTGAACACCGGGGAGCTGTTTTTT
TRBJ2-3 | - | - | TRBV2 | CASSVTSPTDTQYF | TGTGCCAGCAGTGTTACATCACCAACAGATACGCAGTATTTT
TRBJ1-2 | TRBD1 | - | TRBV27 | CASSFDRAGGVDGYTF | TGTGCCAGCAGTTTTGATCGGGCAGGGGGGGTGGATGGCTACACCTTC
TRBJ2-7 | TRBD2 | - | TRBV19 | CASRLVLAGAFSYEQYF | TGTGCCAGTAGGCTGGTACTAGCGGGGGCCTTCTCCTACGAGCAGTACTTC
TRBJ2-1 | - | - | TRBV29-1 | CSERSSYNEQFF | TGCAGCGAGAGGAGCTCCTACAATGAGCAGTTCTTC
TRBJ2-4 | - | - | TRBV12-1 | CVSSPGPSYVQYF | TGTGTCAGCAGCCCGGGGCCATCCTACGTGCAGTACTTC
TRBJ2-5 | - | many | TRBV5-1 | CASSLPQETQYF | TGTGCCAGCAGCCTCCCTCAAGAGACCCAGTACTTC
TRBJ2-5 | TRBD1 | - | TRBV9 | CASSPGLPGGTQYF | TGTGCCAGTTCCCCTGGACTGCCAGGGGGGACCCAGTACTTC
TRBJ2-5 | TRBD1 | few | TRBV7-9 | CASSQDRRIQETQYF | TGTGCCAGCAGCCAGGACAGGCGAATTCAAGAGACCCAGTACTTC
TRBJ2-5 | - | - | TRBV4-2 | CASSQEGTSPQETQYF | TGTGCCAGCAGCCAAGAGGGGACCAGTCCACAAGAGACCCAGTACTTC
TRBJ2-3 | - | few | TRBV12-3/TRBV12-4 | CASSLAARGTQYF | TGTGCCAGCAGTTTAGCGGCTCGCGGTACGCAGTATTTT
TRBJ2-7 | - | - | TRBV3-1 | CASSPTMDSSYEQYF | TGTGCCAGCAGCCCGACGATGGATAGCTCCTACGAGCAGTACTTC
TRBJ2-1 | TRBD1 | - | TRBV20-1 | CSARAQGYEQFF | TGCAGTGCTAGGGCACAGGGGTATGAGCAGTTCTTC
TRBJ1-5 | - | once | TRBV30 | CAWSGGRLGNQPQHF | TGTGCCTGGAGCGGGGGGCGACTCGGCAATCAGCCCCAGCATTTT
TRBJ2-1 | - | few | TRBV12-3/TRBV12-4 | CASSTSRLRSYNEQFF | TGTGCCAGCAGTACCTCAAGACTCCGCTCCTACAATGAGCAGTTCTTC
TRBJ2-7 | TRBD1 | - | TRBV5-1 | CASSFGQGATEQYF | TGCGCCAGCAGCTTTGGACAGGGGGCGACTGAGCAGTACTTC
TRBJ2-1 | - | - | TRBV5-1 | CASSPDRPQQFF | TGCGCCAGCAGTCCTGACAGACCGCAGCAGTTCTTC
TRBJ2-1 | - | few | TRBV6-5 | CASSTPGQWGNEQFF | TGTGCCAGCAGTACACCGGGACAATGGGGGAATGAGCAGTTCTTC
TRBJ2-3 | TRBD2 | - | TRBV20-1 | CSARVGLAGGSDTQYF | TGCAGTGCTAGAGTGGGGCTAGCGGGAGGCTCAGATACGCAGTATTTT
TRBJ2-3 | - | few | TRBV28 | CASSMSTDTQYF | TGTGCCAGCAGCATGAGCACAGATACGCAGTATTTT
TRBJ2-7 | - | - | TRBV20-1 | CSARDWDFYEQYF | TGCAGTGCTAGAGATTGGGACTTCTACGAGCAGTACTTC
TRBJ1-2 | - | few | TRBV9 | CASSVESTFYGYTF | TGTGCCAGCAGCGTAGAGTCAACGTTCTATGGCTACACCTTC
TRBJ1-1 | - | - | TRBV7-3 | CASSYMRVTPENTEAFF | TGTGCCAGCAGCTACATGAGGGTAACACCTGAGAACACTGAAGCTTTCTTT
TRBJ2-7 | - | - | TRBV5-1 | CASSFTGRTYEQYF | TGCGCCAGCAGCTTTACGGGCCGAACCTACGAGCAGTACTTC
TRBJ1-1 | - | - | TRBV9 | CASSVELYNTEAFF | TGTGCCAGCAGCGTAGAGCTTTATAACACTGAAGCTTTCTTT
TRBJ2-4 | - | few | TRBV5-6 | CASSTTELAKNIQYF | TGTGCCAGCAGCACCACGGAGCTAGCCAAAAACATTCAGTACTTC
TRBJ2-5 | TRBD1 | - | TRBV12-3/TRBV12-4 | CASSGTGGQYF | TGTGCCAGCAGTGGGACAGGGGGGCAGTACTTC
TRBJ2-7 | - | - | TRBV11-1 | CASSLAFPGTQYF | TGTGCCAGCAGCTTAGCCTTCCCAGGCACCCAGTACTTC
TRBJ1-2 | - | few | TRBV29-1 | CSVDITGPLYGYTF | TGCAGCGTTGATATTACGGGGCCGCTATATGGCTACACCTTC
TRBJ2-5 | - | - | TRBV12-3/TRBV12-4 | CASSFFRTRTQYF | TGTGCCAGCAGTTTTTTCCGGACGCGGACCCAGTACTTC
TRBJ2-2 | TRBD1 | - | TRBV6-5 | CASSYPDRANTGELFF | TGTGCCAGCAGTTACCCCGACAGGGCCAACACCGGGGAGCTGTTTTTT
TRBJ2-5 | - | few | TRBV7-8 | CASSLRWAGDQETQYF | TGTGCCAGCAGCTTAAGATGGGCAGGAGACCAAGAGACCCAGTACTTC
TRBJ2-7 | TRBD2 | - | TRBV20-1 | CSARAGGGPSEQYF | TGCAGTGCTAGAGCAGGCGGGGGGCCCTCCGAGCAGTACTTC
TRBJ2-3 | TRBD2 | few | TRBV3-1 | CASSQGLAGPLTDTQYF | TGTGCCAGCAGCCAAGGTCTAGCGGGGCCACTCACAGATACGCAGTATTTT
TRBJ2-7 | TRBD1 | - | TRBV6-5 | CASSHRGSPYEQYF | TGTGCCAGCAGCCACAGGGGTTCTCCCTACGAGCAGTACTTC
TRBJ2-1 | TRBD2 | - | TRBV3-1 | CASSQDASGDSQFF | TGTGCCAGCAGCCAAGATGCTAGCGGGGACTCGCAGTTCTTC
TRBJ2-1 | TRBD2 | few | TRBV30 | CAWLGGSNEQFF | TGTGCCTGGCTCGGGGGGTCGAATGAGCAGTTCTTC
TRBJ2-3 | - | - | TRBV20-1 | CSGGVSIWADTQYF | TGCAGTGGGGGAGTCAGTATATGGGCAGATACGCAGTATTTT
TRBJ1-1 | TRBD1 | - | TRBV7-8 | CASSEGTGFRWAFF | TGTGCCAGCAGCGAAGGGACAGGGTTCCGGTGGGCTTTCTTT
TRBJ2-7 | - | - | TRBV12-3/TRBV12-4 | CASSLGVSSSYEQYF | TGTGCCAGCAGTTTAGGGGTATCCAGCTCCTACGAGCAGTACTTC
TRBJ2-5 | - | - | TRBV15 | CATSRRDTKGETQYF | TGTGCCACCAGCAGACGGGACACAAAAGGAGAGACCCAGTACTTC
TRBJ2-1 | TRBD2 | - | TRBV5-1 | CASSTGLAGDQFF | TGCGCCAGCAGCACGGGACTAGCGGGAGATCAGTTCTTC
TRBJ2-4 | TRBD2 | once | TRBV7-2 | CVSSLAATSGVNIQYF | TGTGTCAGCAGCTTAGCCGCAACTAGCGGGGTAAACATTCAGTACTTC